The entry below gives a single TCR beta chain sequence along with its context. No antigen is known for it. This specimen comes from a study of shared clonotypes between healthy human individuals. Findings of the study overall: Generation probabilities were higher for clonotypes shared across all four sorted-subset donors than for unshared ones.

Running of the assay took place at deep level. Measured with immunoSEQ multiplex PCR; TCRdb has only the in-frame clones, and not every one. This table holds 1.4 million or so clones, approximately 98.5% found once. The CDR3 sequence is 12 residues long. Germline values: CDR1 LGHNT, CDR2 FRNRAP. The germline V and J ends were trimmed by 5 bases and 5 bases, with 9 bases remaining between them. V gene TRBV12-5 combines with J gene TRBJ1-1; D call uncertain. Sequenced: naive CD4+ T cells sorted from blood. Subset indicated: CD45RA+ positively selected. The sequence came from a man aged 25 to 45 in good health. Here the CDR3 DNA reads TGTGCTAGTGGTGAGCGTGGGACTGAAGCTTTCTTT. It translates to CASGERGTEAFF.